This T cell receptor (beta chain) was captured by sequencing in a study of cytomegalovirus exposure and HLA in healthy donors. For the study at large: The 120 validation repertoires used the same platform as the roughly 700 first-cohort repertoires (as reported by a later analysis). The study's findings and limits: Rarity characterized most TCR sequences, yet some public TCRs appeared in many donors.

Data came from immunoSEQ multiplex PCR; TCRdb stores just in-frame clones and leaves some out. Seen here are 200,000 or so clones, about 79% observed once, and the top ten hold roughly an eighth. On this clone: Its antigen is currently unknown.

The CDR3 is 13 amino acids. Trimming cost V 9 bases and J 8 bases, with 19 bases left between them. Germline V gene lookup returns CDR1 LNHDA and CDR2 SQIVND (reference sequence). The specimen sequenced was PBMCs. This TCR derives from a woman aged 25 to 39 in good health and CMV-seropositive. V usage is TRBV19 and J usage is TRBJ1-2; D is possibly TRBD1 (6 bases). The CDR3 DNA follows: TGTGCCAGCTCCGTCCCCGGGGGGGGCGGCTACACCTTC. Translated: CASSVPGGGGYTF. Based on the CDR3 plus reference TRBV19 and TRBJ1-2, the full variable domain is DGGITQSPKYLFRKEGQNVTLSCEQNLNHDAMYWYRQDPGQGLRLIYYSQIVNDFQKGDIAEGYSVSREKKESFPLTVTSAQKNPTAFYLCASSVPGGGGYTFGSGTRLTVV.